Listed below are T cell receptor beta chains from one sample, sequenced in a study of fetal regulatory T cell absence and autoimmunity. The protocol was immunoSEQ multiplex PCR, while the TCRdb copy is restricted to in-frame clones and leaves out a portion. In the table there are 95,000 to 100,000 clones, roughly 70% of which are singletons. Sequenced input: pancreas tissue. These receptors came from a male donor with IPEX syndrome. Each CDR3 is given with its conserved first and last residue. A D gene is named only where the DNA matches it firmly. Clone size is not always given. Where it is, it says once, few, many or a class for expanded clones.

D: TRBD2
V: TRBV5-1
size: .
J: TRBJ2-2
CDR3: CASSLSGGNTGELFF
DNA: TGCGCCAGCAGCTTGAGCGGGGGGAACACCGGGGAGCTGTTTTTT

D: .
V: TRBV9
size: .
J: TRBJ1-1
CDR3: CASSYRMNTEAFF
DNA: TGTGCCAGCTCCTACAGGATGAACACTGAAGCTTTCTTT

D: TRBD1
V: TRBV2
size: .
J: TRBJ1-5
CDR3: CASSTTGGQPQHF
DNA: TGTGCCAGCAGCACGACAGGGGGTCAGCCCCAGCATTTT

D: .
V: TRBV15
size: .
J: TRBJ1-2
CDR3: CATSRKVFGTSTTF
DNA: TGTGCCACCAGCAGAAAGGTTTTTGGCACCTCTACGACCTTC

D: TRBD2
V: TRBV30
size: .
J: TRBJ2-1
CDR3: CAWSGLADEQFF
DNA: TGTGCCTGGAGTGGACTAGCTGATGAGCAGTTCTTC

D: .
V: TRBV5-4
size: .
J: TRBJ2-7
CDR3: CASSLESGVDSYEQYF
DNA: TGTGCCAGCAGCTTAGAATCAGGGGTCGACTCCTACGAGCAGTACTTC

D: .
V: TRBV15
size: .
J: TRBJ2-1
CDR3: CATSKVGVDTFSYNEQFF
DNA: TGTGCCACCAGCAAGGTCGGAGTTGATACCTTCTCCTACAATGAGCAGTTCTTC

D: .
V: TRBV18
size: .
J: TRBJ2-5
CDR3: CASSPSAETQYF
DNA: TGTGCCAGCTCACCGTCTGCGGAGACCCAGTACTTC

D: .
V: TRBV5-1
size: .
J: TRBJ2-1
CDR3: CASSLRGAPNEQFF
DNA: TGCGCCAGCAGCTTGCGGGGGGCGCCTAATGAGCAGTTCTTC

D: TRBD2
V: TRBV7-8
size: .
J: TRBJ2-7
CDR3: CASSRTSGTLLYEQYF
DNA: TGTGCCAGCAGCCGGACTAGCGGGACCTTGCTCTACGAGCAGTACTTC

D: TRBD1
V: TRBV5-1
size: .
J: TRBJ2-4
CDR3: CASSPLDRGTKNIQYF
DNA: TGCGCCAGCAGCCCCCTCGACAGGGGCACCAAAAACATTCAGTACTTC

D: .
V: TRBV4-1
size: .
J: TRBJ1-5
CDR3: CASSQESGNLDQPQHF
DNA: TGCGCCAGCAGCCAAGAATCCGGGAACCTTGATCAGCCCCAGCATTTT

D: .
V: TRBV6-1
size: once
J: TRBJ1-2
CDR3: CASSEVIGYYGYTF
DNA: TGTGCCAGCAGTGAAGTTATCGGATACTATGGCTACACCTTC

D: TRBD1
V: TRBV7-6
size: .
J: TRBJ2-7
CDR3: CASSPDREIPYEQYF
DNA: TGTGCCAGCAGCCCGGACAGGGAAATCCCCTACGAGCAGTACTTC

D: TRBD1
V: TRBV5-4
size: .
J: TRBJ2-7
CDR3: CASRGPGQGEQYF
DNA: TGTGCCAGCAGGGGGCCGGGACAGGGCGAGCAGTACTTC

D: .
V: TRBV1
size: .
J: TRBJ2-7
CDR3: CTTPVSHEQYF
DNA: TGCACCACCCCGGTATCCCACGAGCAGTACTTC

D: TRBD2
V: TRBV19
size: once
J: TRBJ2-5
CDR3: CAHLLAGRETQYF
DNA: TGTGCCCACCTGCTAGCGGGGAGGGAGACCCAGTACTTC

D: TRBD1
V: TRBV7-2
size: .
J: TRBJ1-5
CDR3: CASSPPGQGAPYSNQPQHF
DNA: TGTGCCAGCAGCCCGCCGGGACAGGGGGCCCCTTATAGCAATCAGCCCCAGCATTTT

D: .
V: TRBV19
size: .
J: TRBJ1-4
CDR3: CASGAEKLFF
DNA: TGTGCCAGTGGGGCCGAAAAACTGTTTTTT

D: TRBD2
V: TRBV5-1
size: .
J: TRBJ2-7
CDR3: CASSLSGGSYEQYF
DNA: TGCGCCAGCAGCTTGAGCGGGGGCTCCTACGAGCAGTACTTC

D: .
V: TRBV10-2
size: once
J: TRBJ1-6
CDR3: CASSELGNRANGYSPLHF
DNA: TGCGCCAGCAGTGAGTTGGGCAACAGGGCCAACGGATATTCACCCCTCCACTTT

D: TRBD2
V: TRBV9
size: .
J: TRBJ2-1
CDR3: CASSTGLAGGNEQFF
DNA: TGTGCCAGCAGCACCGGACTAGCGGGAGGCAATGAGCAGTTCTTC

D: TRBD1
V: TRBV27
size: .
J: TRBJ1-4
CDR3: CASSLQTGGREKLFF
DNA: TGTGCCAGCAGTCTCCAAACAGGGGGAAGGGAAAAACTGTTTTTT

D: .
V: TRBV14
size: .
J: TRBJ2-7
CDR3: CASSQGRGGFYEQYF
DNA: TGTGCCAGCAGCCAAGGTCGGGGAGGTTTTTACGAGCAGTACTTC

D: .
V: TRBV5-1
size: few
J: TRBJ2-7
CDR3: CASSLGPRTYEQYF
DNA: TGCGCCAGCAGCTTGGGCCCTCGAACCTACGAGCAGTACTTC

D: .
V: TRBV30
size: .
J: TRBJ1-3
CDR3: CAWSIRASGNTIYF
DNA: TGTGCCTGGAGTATCCGGGCTAGCGGAAACACCATATATTTT

D: TRBD2
V: TRBV2
size: .
J: TRBJ2-1
CDR3: CASSDAGGYSYNEQFF
DNA: TGTGCCAGCAGTGATGCCGGGGGGTACTCCTACAATGAGCAGTTCTTC

D: .
V: TRBV10-3
size: medium-sized
J: TRBJ1-2
CDR3: CAISDFGVNYGYTF
DNA: TGTGCCATCAGTGACTTCGGGGTTAACTATGGCTACACCTTC

D: .
V: TRBV5-4
size: .
J: TRBJ1-4
CDR3: CASSLGWGGKLFF
DNA: TGTGCCAGCAGCTTGGGATGGGGGGGAAAACTGTTTTTT

D: .
V: TRBV25-1
size: .
J: TRBJ1-2
CDR3: CASSEYMGGYTF
DNA: TGTGCCAGCAGTGAATATATGGGGGGCTACACCTTC

D: .
V: TRBV11-2
size: .
J: TRBJ2-7
CDR3: CASSLDYATDTGYYEQYF
DNA: TGTGCCAGCAGCTTAGACTATGCTACGGACACCGGATACTACGAGCAGTACTTC

D: .
V: TRBV11-1
size: once
J: TRBJ2-7
CDR3: CASSLDRDEQYF
DNA: TGTGCCAGCAGCTTAGACAGGGACGAGCAGTACTTC

D: .
V: TRBV12-2
size: .
J: TRBJ1-6
CDR3: CASRHTGQSSYNSPLHF
DNA: TGTGCAAGTCGCCACACGGGACAAAGCTCCTATAATTCACCCCTCCACTTT

D: .
V: TRBV11-1
size: .
J: TRBJ2-7
CDR3: CASSLMQGSGEQYF
DNA: TGTGCCAGCAGCTTAATGCAGGGAAGTGGGGAGCAGTACTTC

D: TRBD2
V: TRBV4-1
size: .
J: TRBJ2-2
CDR3: CASSQDRVGTSGRTGELFF
DNA: TGCGCCAGCAGCCAAGATAGGGTGGGGACTAGCGGCCGTACCGGGGAGCTGTTTTTT

D: .
V: TRBV7-6
size: .
J: TRBJ2-1
CDR3: CASSLDWISYNEQFF
DNA: TGTGCCAGCAGCTTAGACTGGATATCCTACAATGAGCAGTTCTTC

D: TRBD2
V: TRBV11-3
size: .
J: TRBJ2-2
CDR3: CASSLVRGKELFF
DNA: TGTGCCAGCAGCTTAGTGCGGGGGAAGGAGCTGTTTTTT

D: TRBD1
V: TRBV7-9
size: .
J: TRBJ1-4
CDR3: CASSWTGEDEKLFF
DNA: TGTGCCAGCAGTTGGACAGGGGAGGATGAAAAACTGTTTTTT

D: .
V: TRBV7-9
size: few
J: TRBJ1-3
CDR3: CASSPGQRHSGNTIYF
DNA: TGTGCCAGCAGCCCAGGGCAGAGACACTCTGGAAACACCATATATTTT

D: .
V: TRBV29-1
size: .
J: TRBJ1-2
CDR3: CSVEGNYGYTF
DNA: TGCAGCGTTGAGGGAAACTATGGCTACACCTTC

D: .
V: TRBV11-2
size: .
J: TRBJ1-4
CDR3: CASSLGPTNEKLFF
DNA: TGTGCCAGCAGCTTAGGACCCACTAATGAAAAACTGTTTTTT

D: TRBD2
V: TRBV2
size: .
J: TRBJ2-3
CDR3: CASSETSGRPDTQYF
DNA: TGTGCCAGCAGTGAAACTAGCGGGAGGCCAGATACGCAGTATTTT

D: .
V: TRBV5-1
size: .
J: TRBJ2-1
CDR3: CASSLPPRAYNEQFF
DNA: TGCGCCAGCAGCTTACCGCCGAGGGCCTACAATGAGCAGTTCTTC

D: .
V: TRBV21-1
size: few
J: TRBJ1-2
CDR3: CASRQNYTF
DNA: TGTGCCAGCAGACAAAACTACACCTTC